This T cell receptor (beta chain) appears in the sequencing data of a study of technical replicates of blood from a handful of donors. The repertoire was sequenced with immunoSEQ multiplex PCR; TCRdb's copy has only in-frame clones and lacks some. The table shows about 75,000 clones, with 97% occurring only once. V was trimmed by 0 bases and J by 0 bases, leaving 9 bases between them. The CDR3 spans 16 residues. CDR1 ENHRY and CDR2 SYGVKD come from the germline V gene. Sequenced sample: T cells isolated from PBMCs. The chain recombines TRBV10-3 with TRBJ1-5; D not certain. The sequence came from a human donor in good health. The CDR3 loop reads CAISESWRYSNQPQHF. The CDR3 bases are TGTGCCATCAGTGAGTCATGGAGGTATAGCAATCAGCCCCAGCATTTT.